The subject of this entry is one T cell receptor beta chain. The antigen is unknown. The data belong to a study of CD8 T cells in ankylosing spondylitis. Findings and limits, study-wide: The clones that were linked to disease were reported to be significantly enriched in matched synovial fluid samples from ankylosing spondylitis patients.

The V and J ends lost 5 bases and 2 bases, in that order; junction bases with no gene match: 7. Germline V gene lookup returns CDR1 SGHVS and CDR2 FQNEAQ. CDR3 length: 15 amino acids. TCRdb reprocessed the 5' RACE reads via MiXCR and lists one record per CDR3 protein. The table includes approximately 300,000 distinct CDR3 sequences, about 19% detected once. Sample: blood, either unsorted or a sorted T cell fraction (not recorded which). The chain couples TRBV7-8 to TRBJ2-3; 7 nucleotides match TRBD1. The clonotype comes from a male donor with ankylosing spondylitis or in good health (not recorded which). The CDR3 region has the DNA TGTGCCAGCAGCCAGGGGGTCGGGGTCACAGATACGCAGTATTTT. As protein: CASSQGVGVTDTQYF.